These T cell receptor beta chains were read from a single sample in a study of blood T cell repertoires in COVID-19. The data were produced by immunoSEQ multiplex PCR, yet TCRdb's version contains in-frame clones alone and is incomplete. The sample shows fewer than 30,000 clones, roughly nine tenths of them seen only once. The sample taken for sequencing was peripheral blood. Every receptor here comes from a human donor with active COVID-19. The donor label of this sample is uncertain. Both conserved end residues are part of each CDR3. The D gene is left open where the match is weak.

TRBD2	TRBJ2-2	TRBV4-2	TGTGCCAGCAGCCAAGATCTGAGCGGGGGGGCCCCCGGGGAGCTGTTTTTT	CASSQDLSGGAPGELFF
-	TRBJ1-2	TRBV16	TGTGCCAGCAGCCAATCTCAGGGCTCCTATGGCTACACCTTC	CASSQSQGSYGYTF
-	TRBJ1-1	TRBV7-3	TGTGCCAGCAGCTTAACACGGGTGAACACTGAAGCTTTCTTT	CASSLTRVNTEAFF
TRBD2	TRBJ2-2	TRBV4-3	TGCGCCAGCAGCCAAACTGCGGGGGGCACCGGGGAGCTGTTTTTT	CASSQTAGGTGELFF
-	TRBJ2-2	TRBV12-3/TRBV12-4	TGTGCCAGCAGTTTCCGGGGTACCGGGGAGCTGTTTTTT	CASSFRGTGELFF
-	TRBJ1-3	TRBV6-6	TGTGCCAGCACCCCCTACGGGGGGTCTGGAAACACCATATATTTT	CASTPYGGSGNTIYF
TRBD1	TRBJ2-2	TRBV4-3	TGCGCCAGCAGCCCAAGTCAGGGGGCGAACACCGGGGAGCTGTTTTTT	CASSPSQGANTGELFF
-	TRBJ2-2	TRBV10-1	TGCGCCAGCGGAGAGACCCCGAACACCGGGGAGCTGTTTTTT	CASGETPNTGELFF
-	TRBJ2-1	TRBV6-5	TGTGCCGCCTCTCGGGCAGGGTCCTACAATGAGCAGTTCTTC	CAASRAGSYNEQFF
-	TRBJ1-1	TRBV4-3	TGCGCCAGCAGCCAAGCCAGATACAGGCGAACTGAAGCTTTCTTT	CASSQARYRRTEAFF
TRBD2	TRBJ2-3	TRBV4-2	TGTGCCAGCAGCCACCAGACTAGCGGGAGCGCAGATACGCAGTATTTT	CASSHQTSGSADTQYF
-	TRBJ2-7	TRBV2	TGTGCCAGCAGTGGTTCTGGAAGCGCCTACTCCTACGAGCAGTACTTC	CASSGSGSAYSYEQYF
TRBD2	TRBJ2-3	TRBV5-5	TGTGCCAGCAGCTTGGCAGCGGGGGGTCGGGCAGATACGCAGTATTTT	CASSLAAGGRADTQYF